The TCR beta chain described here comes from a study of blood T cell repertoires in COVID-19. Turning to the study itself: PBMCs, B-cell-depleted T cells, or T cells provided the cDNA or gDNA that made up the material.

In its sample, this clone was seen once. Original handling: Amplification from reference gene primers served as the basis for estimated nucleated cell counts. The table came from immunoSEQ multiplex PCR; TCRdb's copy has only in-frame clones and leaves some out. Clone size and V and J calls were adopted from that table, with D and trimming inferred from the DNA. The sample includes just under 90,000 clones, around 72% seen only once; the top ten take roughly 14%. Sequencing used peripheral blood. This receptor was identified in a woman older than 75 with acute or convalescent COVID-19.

CDR3 nucleotides: TGTGCCAGCAAGACAGCTTTGGGAAACACCATATATTTT. Translation: CASKTALGNTIYF. The chain combines TRBV5-5 with TRBJ1-3, with D perhaps matching TRBD1 (5 bases). CDR3 length equals 13 residues. Trimming took 6 bases from V and 4 from J, leaving 11 bases between them. Germline assignment: CDR1 SGHKS and CDR2 YYEKEE (reference sequence). Filled out from reference TRBV5-5 and TRBJ1-3, the complete variable domain reads DAGVTQSPTHLIKTRGQQVTLRCSPISGHKSVSWYQQVLGQGPQFIFQYYEKEERGRGNFPDRFSARQFPNYSSELNVNALLLGDSALYLCASKTALGNTIYFGEGSWLTVV.